Listed below are T cell receptor beta chains from one sample, sequenced in a study of early T cells in non-severe SARS-CoV-2 infection. TCRdb reanalysed the 5' RACE reads using MiXCR and keeps one entry per CDR3 protein. Here the sample spans about 60,000 distinct CDR3 sequences, approximately 10% being singletons. The sequenced material came from whole blood. The source is an adult who was a healthcare worker with PCR-confirmed SARS-CoV-2 infection or an uninfected control (not recorded which). The CDR3 runs from the conserved cysteine through the conserved F or W. Fields, in order: V gene, J gene, clone size, D gene, CDR3 protein, CDR3 DNA. D genes are given only for firm matches. Clone size is shown for a subset of rows, as once, few, many or a class of expanded clone.

>TRBV7-2|TRBJ1-4|many|.
CASSPRGNGGEKLFF
TGTGCCAGCAGTCCTAGGGGAAATGGAGGTGAAAAACTGTTTTTT
>TRBV7-9|TRBJ1-2|many|TRBD1
CASSGEVGTVYGYTF
TGTGCCAGCAGCGGAGAAGTGGGGACAGTCTATGGCTACACCTTC
>TRBV27|TRBJ2-3|.|.
CASSLSGKGRDTQYF
TGTGCCAGCAGTTTATCTGGGAAAGGAAGGGATACGCAGTATTTT
>TRBV2|TRBJ1-5|few|.
CASSEWIVATDQSNQPQHF
TGTGCCAGCAGTGAATGGATTGTTGCAACAGACCAGTCCAATCAGCCCCAGCATTTT
>TRBV27|TRBJ1-5|few|.
CASSLTFAGGIRHQPQHF
TGTGCCAGCAGTCTCACCTTTGCTGGGGGAATAAGGCATCAGCCCCAGCATTTT
>TRBV5-6|TRBJ2-3|few|.
CASSLLGGSTDTQYF
TGTGCCAGCAGCCTCCTCGGGGGTAGCACAGATACGCAGTATTTT
>TRBV20-1|TRBJ1-6|.|.
CSARDRVSYNSPLHF
TGCAGTGCTAGAGATAGGGTTTCCTATAATTCACCCCTCCACTTT
>TRBV12-2|TRBJ2-2|.|.
CASRLTLAGTNIGELFF
TGTGCAAGTCGCTTAACCCTAGCGGGGACGAACATCGGGGAGCTGTTTTTT
>TRBV5-1|TRBJ2-6|few|.
CASSLELTGANVLTF
TGCGCCAGCAGCTTGGAGCTGACTGGGGCCAACGTCCTGACTTTC
>TRBV6-2/TRBV6-3|TRBJ1-1|once|TRBD1
CASRRTGGTGWPEAFF
TGTGCCAGCAGACGTACGGGGGGGACAGGATGGCCTGAAGCTTTCTTT
>TRBV29-1|TRBJ2-2|many|.
CSVSLASNTGELFF
TGCAGCGTTTCTCTCGCATCGAACACCGGGGAGCTGTTTTTT
>TRBV5-1|TRBJ2-3|few|TRBD2
CASSVGLAGGTDTQYF
TGCGCCAGCAGCGTAGGACTAGCGGGGGGCACAGATACGCAGTATTTT
>TRBV19|TRBJ2-5|few|TRBD2
CASSTRGGPMKETQYF
TGTGCCAGTAGTACCCGCGGGGGGCCTATGAAAGAGACCCAGTACTTC
>TRBV7-3|TRBJ1-1|.|.
CASSWVENTEAFF
TGTGCCAGCAGCTGGGTCGAGAACACTGAAGCTTTCTTT
>TRBV3-1|TRBJ1-5|many|.
CASSQQWNSNQPQHF
TGTGCCAGCAGCCAGCAATGGAATAGCAATCAGCCCCAGCATTTT
>TRBV6-1|TRBJ2-1|few|TRBD2
CASSVEGLAGGFYNEQFF
TGTGCCAGCAGTGTCGAGGGACTAGCGGGGGGGTTCTACAATGAGCAGTTCTTC
>TRBV29-1|TRBJ1-2|few|TRBD1
CSTDGGQALATYGYTF
TGCAGCACGGATGGGGGACAGGCACTCGCTACCTATGGCTACACCTTC
>TRBV4-1|TRBJ1-2|few|TRBD1
CASSLRTGGALNGYTF
TGCGCCAGCAGCCTTCGGACAGGGGGTGCTCTCAATGGCTACACCTTC
>TRBV5-1|TRBJ2-3|.|.
CASSFLPTGRTDTQYF
TGCGCCAGCAGCTTTCTCCCTACAGGGCGGACAGATACGCAGTATTTT
>TRBV29-1|TRBJ2-1|.|TRBD1
CSVGRQGYYNEQFF
TGCAGCGTTGGAAGACAGGGATACTACAATGAGCAGTTCTTC
>TRBV20-1|TRBJ1-5|few|.
CSARRGGSNQPQHF
TGCAGTGCTAGAAGGGGGGGTAGCAATCAGCCCCAGCATTTT
>TRBV5-5|TRBJ1-2|.|TRBD1
CASSRGTANYGYTF
TGTGCCAGCAGCCGAGGGACAGCCAACTATGGCTACACCTTC
>TRBV9|TRBJ1-1|many|.
CASSVGGITEAFF
TGTGCCAGCAGCGTAGGGGGGATCACTGAAGCTTTCTTT
>TRBV5-1|TRBJ2-3|few|.
CASSLGSDRRSDTQYF
TGCGCCAGCAGCTTGGGATCTGACAGGAGGTCTGATACGCAGTATTTT
>TRBV27|TRBJ1-6|many|.
CASRGSYNSPLHF
TGTGCCAGCAGAGGCTCCTATAATTCACCCCTCCACTTT
>TRBV6-1|TRBJ2-3|few|.
CASSENLVLVDTQYF
TGTGCCAGCAGTGAAAATTTGGTTTTGGTAGATACGCAGTATTTT
>TRBV10-3|TRBJ2-5|many|TRBD1
CAISASGGQTQYF
TGTGCCATCAGTGCTTCAGGGGGCCAGACCCAGTACTTC
>TRBV11-3|TRBJ2-3|.|.
CASSPGEGPLGDTQYF
TGTGCCAGCAGCCCGGGCGAGGGGCCTCTAGGGGATACGCAGTATTTT
>TRBV7-7|TRBJ2-1|many|TRBD1
CASSQGTGANEQFF
TGTGCCAGCAGCCAGGGGACAGGGGCAAATGAGCAGTTCTTC
>TRBV27|TRBJ1-2|.|.
CASSLVQGYGYTF
TGTGCCAGCAGTTTAGTCCAGGGCTATGGCTACACCTTC
>TRBV3-1|TRBJ2-5|few|TRBD1
CASSQDRGTGTQETQYF
TGTGCCAGCAGCCAAGATCGGGGGACAGGGACCCAAGAGACCCAGTACTTC
>TRBV3-1|TRBJ1-1|.|.
CASSQDRRKTTEAFF
TGTGCCAGCAGCCAAGATCGCAGGAAGACAACTGAAGCTTTCTTT
>TRBV6-1|TRBJ1-2|.|TRBD1
CASRPQGGNEDYGYTF
TGTGCCAGCAGGCCACAGGGGGGAAACGAAGATTATGGCTACACCTTC
>TRBV12-3/TRBV12-4|TRBJ1-2|.|TRBD1
CATMTGATNYGYTF
TGTGCCACCATGACAGGGGCTACGAACTATGGCTACACCTTC
>TRBV4-1|TRBJ2-5|many|.
CASSRWQKETQYF
TGCGCCAGCAGCCGCTGGCAAAAAGAGACCCAGTACTTC
>TRBV19|TRBJ2-3|many|TRBD2
CASLRLAGSLEAQYF
TGTGCCAGCCTACGACTAGCGGGTTCTCTTGAGGCGCAGTATTTT
>TRBV29-1|TRBJ2-6|few|TRBD1
CSARTGGAAGANVLTF
TGCAGCGCCCGGACAGGGGGGGCAGCTGGGGCCAACGTCCTGACTTTC
>TRBV5-1|TRBJ1-1|few|TRBD1
CASSTGQGGTEAFF
TGCGCCAGCAGCACAGGACAGGGAGGCACTGAAGCTTTCTTT
>TRBV7-9|TRBJ2-5|.|.
CASSSPSRETQYF
TGTGCCAGCAGCTCCCCGTCTAGAGAGACCCAGTACTTC
>TRBV7-9|TRBJ2-4|many|.
CASSGQGNIQYF
TGTGCCAGCAGTGGTCAGGGAAACATTCAGTACTTC
>TRBV3-1|TRBJ1-3|few|.
CASSPSRAGNTIYF
TGTGCCAGCAGCCCCAGTAGAGCTGGAAACACCATATATTTT
>TRBV12-5|TRBJ2-5|.|.
CASAKQGQETQYF
TGTGCTAGTGCCAAACAGGGTCAAGAGACCCAGTACTTC
>TRBV20-1|TRBJ1-2|many|.
CSARDGSRTNYGYTF
TGCAGTGCTAGAGATGGGAGTAGGACTAACTATGGCTACACCTTC
>TRBV11-2|TRBJ1-1|many|.
CASSLASIGTEAFF
TGTGCCAGCAGCTTAGCCTCGATTGGCACTGAAGCTTTCTTT
>TRBV6-1|TRBJ1-1|.|.
CASREGALLNTEAFF
TGTGCCAGCCGAGAAGGGGCGCTACTGAACACTGAAGCTTTCTTT
>TRBV6-6|TRBJ2-5|few|.
CASSYSLGGQETQYF
TGTGCCAGCAGTTACAGTCTCGGGGGCCAAGAGACCCAGTACTTC
>TRBV27|TRBJ1-1|many|.
CASSLQGRATEAFF
TGTGCCAGCAGTTTACAGGGAAGAGCCACTGAAGCTTTCTTT
>TRBV5-5|TRBJ2-2|.|.
CASSFSGITGELFF
TGTGCCAGCAGCTTCTCGGGAATCACCGGGGAGCTGTTTTTT
>TRBV7-2|TRBJ2-2|few|TRBD2
CASRLAKVVNTGELFF
TGTGCCAGCAGACTAGCGAAGGTCGTGAACACCGGGGAGCTGTTTTTT
>TRBV25-1|TRBJ1-1|.|.
CASRGNTEAFF
TGTGCCAGCAGAGGGAACACTGAAGCTTTCTTT
>TRBV6-2/TRBV6-3|TRBJ2-4|.|.
CASSYPPASDIQYF
TGTGCCAGCAGTTACCCCCCCGCAAGTGACATTCAGTACTTC
>TRBV14|TRBJ2-5|few|TRBD1
CASSQGRQGKETQYF
TGTGCCAGCAGCCAAGGTAGACAGGGAAAAGAGACCCAGTACTTC
>TRBV6-2/TRBV6-3|TRBJ1-5|few|.
CASSYQRQVRYQPQHF
TGTGCCAGCAGTTACCAGCGACAGGTTCGTTATCAGCCCCAGCATTTT
>TRBV7-3|TRBJ2-2|.|.
CASSITRIGDTGELFF
TGTGCCAGCAGCATTACTAGGATAGGGGACACCGGGGAGCTGTTTTTT
>TRBV24-1|TRBJ2-2|.|.
CATSDLMVGSGELFF
TGTGCCACCAGTGATTTAATGGTGGGCTCCGGGGAGCTGTTTTTT
>TRBV6-5|TRBJ1-4|.|TRBD1
CASRPDRAANEKLFF
TGTGCCAGCAGACCAGACAGGGCCGCTAATGAAAAACTGTTTTTT
>TRBV6-1|TRBJ1-3|.|.
CASSEAGRRPELYSENTIYF
TGTGCCAGCAGTGAAGCGGGACGAAGGCCCGAGCTTTACTCTGAAAACACCATATATTTT
>TRBV7-3|TRBJ2-1|many|.
CASSLEAGPTEQFF
TGTGCCAGCAGCCTGGAGGCAGGTCCAACCGAGCAGTTCTTC
>TRBV12-3/TRBV12-4|TRBJ2-5|many|TRBD2
CASSLAGGPVETQYF
TGTGCCAGCAGTCTAGCGGGGGGGCCTGTAGAGACCCAGTACTTC
>TRBV6-6|TRBJ1-2|many|.
CASCEPFVEDGYTF
TGTGCCAGCTGCGAACCGTTCGTGGAGGATGGCTACACCTTC